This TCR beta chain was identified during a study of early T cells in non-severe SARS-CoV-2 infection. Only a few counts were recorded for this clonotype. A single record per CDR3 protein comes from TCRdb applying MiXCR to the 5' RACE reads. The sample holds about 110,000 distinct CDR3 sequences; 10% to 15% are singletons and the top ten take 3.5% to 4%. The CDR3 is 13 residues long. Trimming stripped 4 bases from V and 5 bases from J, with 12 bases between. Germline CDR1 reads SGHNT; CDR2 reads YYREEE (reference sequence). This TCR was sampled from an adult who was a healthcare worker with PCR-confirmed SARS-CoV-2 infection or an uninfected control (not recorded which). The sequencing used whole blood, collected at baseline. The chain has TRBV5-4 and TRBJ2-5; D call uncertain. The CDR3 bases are TGTGCCAGCAGCCTCAGAGCCAGTGAGACCCAGTACTTC. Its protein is CASSLRASETQYF.